The 13 T cell receptor beta chains below come from one sample, sequenced in a study of long-term antiretroviral therapy in people with HIV. At survey level, the immunoSEQ assay was run in its v3.0 version. TCRdb's table, derived via immunoSEQ multiplex PCR, lists solely in-frame clones and lacks some. The data contain about 30,000 clones, approximately 90% of them seen just once; the ten biggest clones take up less than 8.5%. Source: unsorted PBMCs, taken 3.2 years before starting antiretroviral therapy. The receptors derive from a man between 50 and 59 years old with HIV.

In this sample, this clone turned up once. The V gene is TRBV13, the J gene TRBJ2-6; possibly TRBD1 for D (6 bases). The CDR3 is 15 residues long. The germline CDR1 and CDR2 sequences are PRHDT and FYEKMQ (reference sequence). Trimming removed 4 bases from V and 2 bases from J, with 9 bases in between. The CDR3 DNA follows: TGTGCCAGCAGCTACAGGGTCCCTGGGGCCAACGTCCTGACTTTC. Protein sequence: CASSYRVPGANVLTF.

The chain couples TRBV29-1 to TRBJ1-5; the D gene is possibly TRBD1 (6 bases). The germline CDR1 and CDR2 sequences are SQVTM and ANQGSEA. Trimming stripped 4 bases from V and 5 bases from J, with 9 bases between. The CDR3 runs to 12 residues. Here the CDR3 DNA reads TGCAGCGTTGGGGAGGGGGATCAGCCCCAGCATTTT. Protein sequence: CSVGEGDQPQHF.

The rearrangement links TRBV5-1 to TRBJ1-6; D is perhaps TRBD1 (5 bases). The CDR3 runs 15 residues. Trimming removed 0 bases from V and 8 bases from J, with 12 bases in between. The germline CDR1 and CDR2 sequences are SGHRS and YFSETQ. CDR3 sequence reads: CASSLEGDSYSPLHF. The CDR3 nucleotides read TGCGCCAGCAGCTTGGAAGGGGATAGTTATTCACCCCTCCACTTT.

The V and J genes are TRBV30 and TRBJ2-7; D might be TRBD2 (5 bases). The ends were cut back, 3 bases at V and 3 bases at J, with 12 bases in the middle. Germline CDR1 is GTSNPN and CDR2 is SVGIG (reference sequence). The CDR3 has 13 amino acids. The CDR3 reads CAWSEGTYYEQYF. The CDR3 DNA follows: TGTGCCTGGAGCGAGGGAACTTACTACGAGCAGTACTTC.

V gene TRBV5-4 combines with J gene TRBJ2-7; 10 bases match TRBD2. After removal of 4 bases from V and 2 bases from J, the junction contained 12 bases not matched to a gene. The germline V gene encodes CDR1 SGHNT and CDR2 YYREEE (reference sequence). There are 17 residues in the CDR3. The CDR3 protein is CASSPNPRTSGPYEQYF. In nucleotides, the CDR3 is TGTGCCAGCAGCCCAAACCCTCGGACTAGCGGTCCCTACGAGCAGTACTTC.

The genes are TRBV28 and TRBJ1-2; TRBD1 might be the D (6 bases). Trimming pared 6 bases from V and 3 bases from J, leaving 17 bases between. Germline CDR1 is MDHEN and CDR2 is SYDVKM. The CDR3 extends over 15 amino acids. CDR3 coding DNA: TGTGCCAGCAGAGGAAAATCAGGGGTTCACTATGGCTACACCTTC. It codes for CASRGKSGVHYGYTF.

The rearrangement joins TRBV19 to TRBJ1-6; no definite D call. The CDR3 is 14 amino acids. Between the trimmed V and J ends, which lost 11 bases and 7 bases, there was a span of 18 bases. Per germline, CDR1 LNHDA and CDR2 SQIVND (reference sequence). The CDR3 sequence: CASSEGGWNSPLHF. In DNA, the CDR3 is TGTGCCTCATCGGAGGGAGGCTGGAATTCACCCCTCCACTTT.

The chain carries TRBV5-5 and TRBJ2-7, with D perhaps TRBD1 (5 bases). This CDR3 has 13 residues. V was clipped by 0 bases and J by 2 bases, with 6 bases between them. Germline loops: CDR1 SGHKS, CDR2 YYEKEE (reference sequence). This CDR3 reads CASSLVGPYEQYF. The DNA for the CDR3 is TGTGCCAGCAGCTTGGTGGGGCCCTACGAGCAGTACTTC.

The chain couples TRBV18 to TRBJ2-1; D perhaps matches TRBD2 (5 bases). There are 16 residues in the CDR3. Per the germline V gene, CDR1 is KGHSH and CDR2 is LQKENI. V was cut by 2 bases and J by 1 base, with 12 bases left in between. The CDR3 region has the DNA TGTGCCAGCTCACCATCGTCGGGAAGGTCCTACAATGAGCAGTTCTTC. Encoded protein: CASSPSSGRSYNEQFF.

The V and J genes are TRBV18 and TRBJ1-1; D is possibly TRBD1 (5 bases). This CDR3 contains 13 residues. V lost 6 bases to trimming and J lost 5 bases, with 13 bases between them. The germline V gene has CDR1 KGHSH and CDR2 LQKENI. This chain's CDR3 is CASSTGGGTEAFF. CDR3 nucleotide sequence: TGTGCCAGCTCTACTGGGGGAGGGACTGAAGCTTTCTTT.

The rearrangement joins TRBV5-1 to TRBJ2-7, with no clear D. The CDR3 consists of 14 residues. The germline V gene encodes CDR1 SGHRS and CDR2 YFSETQ. V was trimmed by 0 bases and J by 7 bases, leaving 14 bases between them. In DNA form, the CDR3 reads TGCGCCAGCAGCTTGGAGCCTTACCCTCTGGAGCAGTACTTC. This sequence encodes CASSLEPYPLEQYF.

The chain combines TRBV18 with TRBJ2-7, with D possibly TRBD2 on 5 matching bases. Germline values: CDR1 KGHSH, CDR2 LQKENI. The V end was cut by 3 bases, the J end by 6 bases, with 18 bases between. CDR3 length: 15 residues. The CDR3 bases are TGTGCCAGCTCACCGCCAGGTGGTGTAGCGAGCGAGCAGTACTTC. It specifies CASSPPGGVASEQYF.

The sample holds one count of this clone. J is TRBJ2-3 and V is TRBV29-1; perhaps TRBD1 as D (6 bases). Germline CDR1 reads SQVTM; CDR2 reads ANQGSEA. The CDR3 totals 13 residues. Trimming took 8 bases from V and 2 from J, leaving 14 bases between them. This CDR3 reads CSTIQGNTDTQYF. CDR3 nucleotides: TGCAGCACCATCCAGGGGAACACAGATACGCAGTATTTT.